Following are 7 T cell receptor beta chains from one sample sequenced in a study of preoperative IRX-2 immunotherapy in early breast cancer. Libraries were prepared by immunoSEQ multiplex PCR; TCRdb keeps only in-frame clonotypes and omits some of them. The sample has approximately 44,000 clones, about 95% seen once; the top ten hold 1.6%. Treatment specified: preoperative locoregional IRX-2 cytokine immunotherapy. Specimen: tumor tissue, collected after IRX-2 immunotherapy. The receptors stem from a human donor with breast cancer.

The CDR3 nucleotides read TGTGCCATCAGTGGACAGCCGAACACTGAAGCTTTCTTT. Translated, it gives CAISGQPNTEAFF. This rearrangement joins TRBV10-3 to TRBJ1-1, with TRBD1 as a possible D gene (5 bases). Trimming cost V 4 bases and J 1 base, with 7 bases left between them. CDR1 ENHRY and CDR2 SYGVKD come from the germline V gene. CDR3 length: 13 amino acids.

This chain links TRBV4-3 with TRBJ2-1; 7 bases are shared with TRBD2. V lost 2 bases to trimming and J lost 2 bases; unmatched junction nucleotides: 6. The germline CDR1 and CDR2 sequences are LGHNA and YSLEER. The CDR3 runs to 16 residues. The chain's CDR3 is CASSQSGGRAYNEQFF. The DNA of the CDR3 is TGCGCCAGCAGCCAATCTGGCGGGAGAGCCTACAATGAGCAGTTCTTC.

The genes are TRBV7-2 and TRBJ1-2, with 8 bases identical to TRBD1. The junction had 2 bases not matched to a gene; V was cut back by 3 bases and J by 2 bases. The CDR3 sequence is 14 residues long. Germline CDR1 reads SGHTA; CDR2 reads FQGNSA. DNA for the CDR3: TGTGCCAGCAGCTTTGGGACAGGCAACTATGGCTACACCTTC. Residues: CASSFGTGNYGYTF.

The V call is TRBV15, the J call TRBJ2-3; perhaps TRBD2 as D (6 bases). Germline values: CDR1 LNHNV, CDR2 YYDKDF (reference sequence). The length of the CDR3 is 14 residues. Trimming left V 4 bases short and J 3 bases short, with 11 bases between. CDR3 DNA: TGTGCCACCAGCAAGGGACTTCCAACAGATACGCAGTATTTT. It encodes CATSKGLPTDTQYF.

V and J are TRBV4-3 and TRBJ1-1; 7 positions match TRBD1. The CDR3 covers 13 residues. V dropped 0 bases and J dropped 8; count of bases not matched to a gene: 3. Germline V CDR1 and CDR2: LGHNA, YSLEER. The CDR3 region is CASSQDWDREAFF. The CDR3 nucleotides read TGCGCCAGCAGCCAAGATTGGGACAGAGAAGCTTTCTTT.

This clone was seen once. The chain combines TRBV5-1 with TRBJ2-7; 12 bases align to TRBD2. Germline values: CDR1 SGHRS, CDR2 YFSETQ. Trimming at V came to 4 bases and at J to 4 bases, leaving 15 bases not matched to a gene. The length of the CDR3 is 18 residues. The CDR3: CASSPDLAGGPAYYEQYF. The CDR3 bases are TGCGCCAGCAGCCCGGACCTAGCGGGAGGGCCGGCTTATTACGAGCAGTACTTC.

The J gene is TRBJ1-1, the V gene TRBV28, with D perhaps TRBD1 (5 bases). Looked up from germline, CDR1 is MDHEN and CDR2 is SYDVKM. V gave up 7 bases and J gave up 9 bases, with 21 bases separating them. The CDR3 is 14 amino acids. The CDR3 sequence is CASNQIVPGRKAFF. In DNA, the CDR3 is TGTGCCAGCAATCAAATCGTCCCGGGACGGAAAGCTTTCTTT.